This T cell receptor beta chain was identified in a study of shared clonotypes between healthy human individuals. Study observations and caveats: The study's rarefaction showed incomplete sorted-subset sequencing despite large depth.

J was trimmed by 0 bases and V by 4 bases; bases with no gene match: 7. CDR1 is SGHNT, CDR2 YYREEE, per germline (reference sequence). There are 17 residues in the CDR3. Every subset's genomic DNA went evenly onto several immunoSEQ plates. Generated by immunoSEQ multiplex PCR, the TCRdb table keeps only in-frame clones and is missing some. The data contain 2,500,000 or so clones, roughly 93% of them singletons. As to this clone: Its matching antigen is unknown.

The clonotype comes from a man younger than 35 in good health. Some clones in this sample may be carry-over from other donors' samples. The chain links TRBV5-4 to TRBJ2-3, with 11 bases fitting TRBD2. Sequencing was performed on naive CD4+ T cells from PBMCs. Subset given: CD45RA+ positively selected. This CDR3 is CASSIRLAGTSTDTQYF. As DNA, the CDR3 is TGTGCCAGCAGCATACGACTAGCGGGGACTAGCACAGATACGCAGTATTTT.